These 10 T cell receptor beta chains came from one sample sequenced in a study of blood T cell repertoires in COVID-19. Profiling relied on immunoSEQ multiplex PCR, and the TCRdb table lists in-frame clones only, not all of them. The repertoire holds roughly 300,000 clones, with around 87% as singletons. Material for sequencing was peripheral blood. These receptors were taken from a woman between 50 and 59 years old who had recovered from COVID-19.

V gene TRBV5-1 combines with J gene TRBJ2-7, with D possibly being TRBD2 (6 bases). CDR1 is SGHRS and CDR2 is YFSETQ in the germline V gene. This CDR3 comprises 14 residues. Trimming removed 0 bases at V and 2 bases at J, with 9 bases between. The CDR3 coding sequence is TGCGCCAGCAGCTTGGGGGGGGAACCCTACGAGCAGTACTTC. Its protein product is CASSLGGEPYEQYF.

This chain's CDR3 is CASSRFDRENEQYF. The CDR3 DNA reads as TGCGCCAGCAGCCGCTTCGACAGGGAGAACGAGCAGTACTTC. The genes are TRBV5-1 and TRBJ2-7; 7 bases map to TRBD1. The V gene's germline CDR1 is SGHRS and CDR2 YFSETQ. This CDR3 is 14 amino acids long. Trimming took 4 bases from V and 5 from J; bases not matched to a gene: 9.

The chain joins TRBV7-6 to TRBJ2-1, with 10 bases fitting TRBD2. V gave up 5 bases and J gave up 3 bases; unmatched junction bases: 7. Germline CDR1 SGHVS, CDR2 FNYEAQ. The CDR3 totals 16 residues. CDR3 region: CASSHGLADYYNEQFF. The CDR3 nucleotides are TGTGCCAGCAGCCATGGACTAGCGGATTACTACAATGAGCAGTTCTTC.

This chain links TRBV28 with TRBJ1-1; a weak D match, TRBD1 (6 bases). CDR3 size: 13 residues. Germline V gene sequence: CDR1 MDHEN, CDR2 SYDVKM. Trimming removed 2 bases at V and 6 bases at J, with 10 bases between. CDR3 region: CASSLDRLAEAFF. The DNA of the CDR3 is TGTGCCAGCAGTTTAGACAGGTTGGCTGAAGCTTTCTTT. Full variable domain (missing parts from reference TRBV28 and TRBJ1-1): DVKVTQSSRYLVKRTGEKVFLECVQDMDHENMFWYRQDPGLGLRLIYFSYDVKMKEKGDIPEGYSVSREKKERFSLILESASTNQTSMYLCASSLDRLAEAFFGQGTRLTVV.

The chain combines TRBV6-1 with TRBJ1-1, with D perhaps TRBD1 (5 bases). The V end was cut by 0 bases, the J end by 1 base, with 15 bases between. The CDR3 totals 17 residues. Germline V CDR1 and CDR2: MNHNS, SASEGT. CDR3 loop: CASSEALYRIRNTEAFF. The CDR3 DNA reads as TGTGCCAGCAGTGAAGCGCTTTACAGGATCCGGAACACTGAAGCTTTCTTT.

The rearrangement links TRBV19 to TRBJ1-5; D remains ambiguous. Trimming took 2 bases from V and 0 from J, leaving 8 bases between them. The germline gives CDR1 LNHDA, CDR2 SQIVND (reference sequence). This CDR3 spans 15 amino acids. This CDR3 is CASSIIEGSNQPQHF. CDR3 in DNA: TGTGCCAGTAGTATAATAGAGGGTAGCAATCAGCCCCAGCATTTT.

V is TRBV29-1 and J is TRBJ2-5, with a possible D match to TRBD1 (6 bases). V gave up 4 bases and J gave up 3 bases, with 9 bases separating them. Germline loops: CDR1 SQVTM, CDR2 ANQGSEA. This CDR3 is built from 12 residues. CDR3 DNA: TGCAGCGTTGGGTACAGGGAAGAGACCCAGTACTTC. As protein: CSVGYREETQYF.

This chain joins TRBV11-3 and TRBJ2-1, with 13 bases identical to TRBD2. Per the germline V gene, CDR1 is SGHNT and CDR2 is YENEEA. J lost 6 bases, V lost 5 bases, and 4 bases had no gene match. The CDR3 runs 15 residues. The CDR3 DNA reads TGTGCCAGCAGCCGGGGGACTAGCGGGATCAATGAGCAGTTCTTC. Translated: CASSRGTSGINEQFF.

The V and J genes are TRBV18 and TRBJ1-3; TRBD1 agrees at 10 bases. J lost 4 bases, V lost 3 bases, and 9 bases had no gene match. This CDR3 is 17 amino acids long. Germline V gene lookup returns CDR1 KGHSH and CDR2 LQKENI. Here the CDR3 reads CASSPLPDRGLGNTIYF. CDR3 coding DNA: TGTGCCAGCTCACCGTTGCCAGACAGGGGGCTCGGAAACACCATATATTTT.

This clone was seen only once. This rearrangement joins TRBV30 to TRBJ1-1; D may be TRBD1 (5 bases). Trimming removed 0 bases from V and 1 base from J, with 18 bases in between. Per the germline V gene, CDR1 is GTSNPN and CDR2 is SVGIG (reference sequence). This CDR3 has 17 residues. The CDR3 protein is CAWSVLVERGQNTEAFF. The CDR3 DNA is TGTGCCTGGAGTGTACTTGTCGAAAGAGGACAGAACACTGAAGCTTTCTTT.